This T cell receptor beta chain was profiled in a study of blood T cell repertoires in COVID-19. In the study overall: The study drew acute and convalescent COVID-19 samples from the United States, Italy and Spain.

Authors' processing steps: Amplification of reference gene primers was used by the study to estimate nucleated cell counts. Generated by immunoSEQ multiplex PCR, the TCRdb table keeps only in-frame clones and is missing some. The DNA gave D and trimming, while V, J and clone size come from that table. The sample has just over 300,000 clones, about 90% seen once. This TCR was recovered from a woman in her late teens or twenties with acute COVID-19. The sequencing sample was made of PBMCs or T cells enriched from blood (not recorded which).

DNA for the CDR3: TGTGCCAGTAGTATGTTGAGGACAGGGGGCTACGAGCAGTACTTC. This sequence encodes CASSMLRTGGYEQYF. This chain connects TRBV19 to TRBJ2-7, with TRBD1 matching over 10 bases. Germline assignment: CDR1 LNHDA and CDR2 SQIVND (reference sequence). There are 15 residues in the CDR3. Trimming took 3 bases from V and 3 from J; bases not matched to a gene: 5.